This T cell receptor beta chain was retrieved from a study of blood T cell repertoires in COVID-19. On the study more broadly: T cells, B-cell-depleted T cells, or PBMCs supplied cDNA or gDNA.

How the authors handled the data: Estimation of nucleated cell counts relied on the amplification of reference gene primers. Libraries were prepared by immunoSEQ multiplex PCR; TCRdb keeps only in-frame clonotypes and omits some of them. For V, J and clone size, that table is used; D and trimming come from the DNA. The sample carries over 80,000 clones, approximately 89% recorded once. This CDR3 is 15 amino acids long. V was pared by 1 base and J by 11 bases, with 20 bases between. The germline gives CDR1 SGHVS, CDR2 FQNEAQ. This sequence was found in a human donor in a cohort sampled during active COVID-19. The material sequenced was peripheral blood. J is TRBJ1-1 and V is TRBV7-8, with a possible D match to TRBD1 (6 bases). The CDR3: CASSLERTGRMDAFF. CDR3 coding DNA: TGTGCCAGCAGCTTAGAAAGAACAGGGCGGATGGATGCTTTCTTT.